The 3 T cell receptor beta chains listed next were all sequenced from one sample in a study of neoadjuvant nivolumab and ipilimumab in lung cancer. Repertoires were generated with immunoSEQ multiplex PCR, while TCRdb's copy carries only in-frame clones and drops some. The sample has about 9,000 clones; roughly 84% are singletons. Specimen: tumor tissue, collected after neoadjuvant nivolumab, alone or with ipilimumab, at or shortly before surgery. The receptor source for this set is an adult with non-small cell lung cancer.

CDR3 loop: CASSLGAGRNTEAFF. The CDR3 DNA is TGTGCCAGCAGCTTGGGGGCGGGTAGAAACACTGAAGCTTTCTTT. J is TRBJ1-1 and V is TRBV5-6; no clear D. This CDR3 spans 15 amino acids. Trimming cost V 0 bases and J 2 bases, with 11 bases left between them. Germline CDR1 SGHDT, CDR2 YYEEEE.

V gene TRBV6-5 combines with J gene TRBJ1-1, with D unclear. Germline V gene sequence: CDR1 MNHEY, CDR2 SVGAGI. The V and J ends lost 2 bases and 3 bases respectively, with 10 bases between them. The CDR3 consists of 14 residues. CDR3: CASSYKHLDTEAFF. In DNA, the CDR3 is TGTGCCAGCAGTTACAAGCACCTGGACACTGAAGCTTTCTTT.

The chain combines TRBV19 with TRBJ1-5; no reliable D call. Germline assignment: CDR1 LNHDA and CDR2 SQIVND (reference sequence). V was trimmed by 4 bases and J by 0 bases, leaving 4 bases between them. The CDR3 is 13 residues long. The CDR3 spells CASSTSSNQPQHF. In DNA form, the CDR3 reads TGTGCCAGTAGTACGTCTAGCAATCAGCCCCAGCATTTT.